These T cell receptor beta chains were read from a single sample in a study of T cell clonotyping in hematopoietic cell transplantation. Profiled with immunoSEQ multiplex PCR; TCRdb holds only in-frame clones, not every one. The table lists 65,000 to 80,000 clones, approximately 95% of them singletons. This specimen was peripheral blood mononuclear cells, taken before stem cell transplant. Source of these receptors: a woman in her forties or fifties with acute myeloid leukemia. Some clones in this sample may be carry-over from other donors' samples. Each CDR3 is given with its conserved first and last residue. Fields, in order: D gene, V gene, clone size, J gene, CDR3 protein, CDR3 DNA. D genes are given only for firm matches. Clone size appears in some rows only: once, few, many, or a class for an expanded clone.

>TRBD2|TRBV19|NA|TRBJ2-1
CASSIRRGGINNEQFF
TGTGCCAGTAGTATTAGACGGGGGGGAATTAACAATGAGCAGTTCTTC
>NA|TRBV19|NA|TRBJ1-6
CASSLGQYNSPLHF
TGTGCCAGTAGCCTCGGGCAGTATAATTCACCCCTCCACTTT
>TRBD1|TRBV28|NA|TRBJ2-7
CASSLQRWGGTGRGEQYF
TGTGCCAGCAGTTTACAAAGGTGGGGCGGGACAGGGAGGGGCGAGCAGTACTTC
>NA|TRBV5-8|once|TRBJ1-1
CASSLPVTEAFF
TGTGCCAGCAGCTTGCCGGTCACTGAAGCTTTCTTT
>NA|TRBV6-1|NA|TRBJ1-4
CASSETTNEKLFF
TGTGCCAGCAGTGAAACAACTAATGAAAAACTGTTTTTT
>NA|TRBV29-1|NA|TRBJ2-7
CSVRPGQANSYEQYF
TGCAGCGTCAGACCGGGACAAGCCAACTCCTACGAGCAGTACTTC
>TRBD1|TRBV13|NA|TRBJ1-2
CASGGEKTGAYGYTF
TGTGCCAGCGGAGGGGAGAAGACAGGGGCCTATGGCTACACCTTC
>NA|TRBV29-1|once|TRBJ2-5
CSVLVSGETQYF
TGCAGCGTCCTGGTTTCCGGAGAGACCCAGTACTTC
>NA|TRBV7-8|NA|TRBJ1-5
CASSFWGEYQPQHF
TGTGCCAGCAGCTTTTGGGGAGAATATCAGCCCCAGCATTTT
>TRBD1|TRBV6-1|NA|TRBJ2-1
CASDRDRGNEQFF
TGTGCCAGCGACCGGGACAGGGGGAATGAGCAGTTCTTC
>NA|TRBV4-2|NA|TRBJ2-2
CASSQETRVTGELFF
TGTGCCAGCAGCCAAGAGACGAGAGTCACCGGGGAGCTGTTTTTT
>NA|TRBV7-2|NA|TRBJ2-7
CASSLDAGSSSYEQYF
TGTGCCAGCAGCTTAGACGCGGGGTCCAGCTCCTACGAGCAGTACTTC
>NA|TRBV2|NA|TRBJ1-3
CASTRDNRNTIYF
TGTGCCAGCACCCGAGACAACCGAAACACCATATATTTT
>NA|TRBV6-6|NA|TRBJ1-5
CASGHLGYSNQPQHF
TGTGCCAGCGGACATTTGGGGTATAGCAATCAGCCCCAGCATTTT
>TRBD2|TRBV30|once|TRBJ2-2
CACPGLAGVDTGELFF
TGTGCCTGTCCCGGACTAGCGGGAGTTGACACCGGGGAGCTGTTTTTT
>TRBD1|TRBV19|NA|TRBJ2-7
CASSIFRGTGVYEQYF
TGTGCCAGTAGTATTTTTCGAGGGACAGGGGTCTACGAGCAGTACTTC
>TRBD2|TRBV19|NA|TRBJ2-7
CASSIAAGAFYEQYF
TGTGCCAGTAGTATAGCAGCGGGAGCATTTTACGAGCAGTACTTC
>NA|TRBV6-5|NA|TRBJ1-1
CASVGRYEAFF
TGTGCCAGTGTAGGTCGATATGAAGCTTTCTTT
>NA|TRBV5-4|NA|TRBJ1-4
CASRHGHATNEKLFF
TGTGCCAGCAGGCACGGACACGCAACTAATGAAAAACTGTTTTTT